These 30 T cell receptor beta chains were sequenced from one sample in a study of beta chain features in type 1 diabetes. Study conclusions and caveats: Among all four CD4+ subsets, Type 1 diabetes patients had TCRB CDR3s that were moderately but significantly shorter.

Sequenced material consisted of expressed TCRB transcripts (all of the isolated RNA was reverse transcribed). Sequencing used immunoSEQ multiplex PCR; TCRdb keeps in-frame clones, though not all of them. The sample records about 370,000 clones, roughly 9.8% being singletons. No antigens are known for them. Sample: central memory CD4+ T cells from blood. The receptors here all came from a young man with type 1 diabetes.

Here the CDR3 DNA reads TGTGCCAGCAGCCAGCCTTCCGGGACGGGGACAGATACGCAGTATTTT. Translation: CASSQPSGTGTDTQYF. The chain has TRBV4-2 and TRBJ2-3; the D call may be TRBD1 or TRBD2 (5 bases each). This CDR3 is 16 amino acids long. Germline V gene lookup returns CDR1 LGHNA and CDR2 YNFKEQ. The V end lost 3 bases, the J end lost 3 bases, and 16 bases lay between the germline ends.

The J gene is TRBJ2-5, the V gene TRBV7-9; D gene ambiguous. Germline values: CDR1 SEHNR, CDR2 FQNEAQ (reference sequence). V shed 2 bases and J shed 5 bases, with 15 bases lying between them. The CDR3 loop spans 15 amino acids. CDR3 nucleotide sequence: TGTGCCAGCAGCTTACTAGGGCAAAACGAGGAGACCCAGTACTTC. This gives the protein CASSLLGQNEETQYF. The full variable domain, with the rest looked up from reference TRBV7-9 and TRBJ2-5, is DTGVSQNPRHKITKRGQNVTFRCDPISEHNRLYWYRQTLGQGPEFLTYFQNEAQLEKSRLLSDRFSAERPKGSFSTLEIQRTEQGDSAMYLCASSLLGQNEETQYFGPGTRLLVL.

Points on this clone: One end of the junction fails to match germline, which may point to a read error. The chain uses TRBV7-7 and TRBJ2-7, with TRBD1 as a possible D gene (5 bases). There are 15 residues in the CDR3. Germline CDR1 reads SSHAT; CDR2 reads FNYEAQ (reference sequence). The CDR3 DNA reads TGTGCTAGCAGCTTAGTTAAGGACAAATCCTACGAGCAGTACTTC. This codes for CASSLVKDKSYEQYF.

This clone has at least ten counts. The rearrangement uses TRBV7-9 and TRBJ2-7; a weak D match, TRBD1 (6 bases). The CDR3 is 15 residues long. Per germline, CDR1 SEHNR and CDR2 FQNEAQ (reference sequence). V lost 4 bases and J lost 4, with 17 bases in between. DNA of the CDR3: TGTGCCAGCAGCTGGACCTTGACAGGATCTTACGAGCAGTACTTC. Encoded protein: CASSWTLTGSYEQYF.

In its sample, this clone was seen a few times. J is TRBJ2-7 and V is TRBV30; perhaps TRBD1 as D (7 bases). V shed 4 bases and J shed 1 base, with 20 bases lying between them. Germline CDR1 reads GTSNPN; CDR2 reads SVGIG (reference sequence). CDR3 length equals 16 residues. The DNA for the CDR3 is TGTGCCTGGATGTCTCAGGGGGGTTTGGTGTCCTACGAGCAGTACTTC. Amino acids: CAWMSQGGLVSYEQYF.

Note on this clone: Other nucleotide sequences from this sample produce the same CDR3. The rearrangement uses TRBV5-1 and TRBJ2-1; 10 bases map to TRBD2. V shed 0 bases, J shed 6 bases, and the junction held 3 bases outside the gene matches. The CDR3 runs to 15 residues. The germline CDR1 and CDR2 sequences are SGHRS and YFSETQ. The CDR3 protein is CASSLAASGSNEQFF. The DNA for the CDR3 is TGCGCCAGCAGCTTGGCGGCTAGCGGGAGCAATGAGCAGTTCTTC. The whole variable domain, remainder taken from reference TRBV5-1 and TRBJ2-1, is KAGVTQTPRYLIKTRGQQVTLSCSPISGHRSVSWYQQTPGQGLQFLFEYFSETQRNKGNFPGRFSGRQFSNSRSEMNVSTLELGDSALYLCASSLAASGSNEQFFGPGTRLTVL.

V usage is TRBV7-2 and J usage is TRBJ2-7; D is unclear. The germline V gene encodes CDR1 SGHTA and CDR2 FQGNSA. V was pared by 0 bases and J by 5 bases, with 11 bases between. The CDR3 totals 14 residues. For the CDR3, the DNA is TGTGCCAGCAGCTTAGCTAGGCAAGTCCACGAGCAGTACTTC. Translating it yields CASSLARQVHEQYF.

This clone was seen at least ten times. J is TRBJ1-4 and V is TRBV14; D might be TRBD1 (6 bases). This CDR3 has 16 residues. Trimming took 4 bases from V and 4 from J, leaving 16 bases between them. Germline assignment: CDR1 SGHDN and CDR2 FVKESK. In nucleotides, the CDR3 is TGTGCCAGCAGCCCGGTGTATGGGGGCGTTAATGAAAAACTGTTTTTT. Its protein product is CASSPVYGGVNEKLFF.

This clone appeared many times. The V call is TRBV18, the J call TRBJ1-3; 7 bases align to TRBD1. The germline V gene encodes CDR1 KGHSH and CDR2 LQKENI. This CDR3 comprises 14 residues. The ends lost 3 bases at V and 5 bases at J; junction bases unmatched: 4. Here the CDR3 DNA reads TGTGCCAGCTCACCCTCGGGACAGAGAAACACCATATATTTT. It is translated as CASSPSGQRNTIYF. The variable domain in full, completed from reference TRBV18 and TRBJ1-3, reads NAGVMQNPRHLVRRRGQEARLRCSPMKGHSHVYWYRQLPEEGLKFMVYLQKENIIDESGMPKERFSAEFPKEGPSILRIQQVVRGDSAAYFCASSPSGQRNTIYFGEGSWLTVV.

The rearrangement uses TRBV11-2 and TRBJ2-1; a possible D gene is TRBD2 (6 bases). Trimming shortened V by 1 base and J by 5 bases, and 12 bases separated the two germline ends. Germline V gene sequence: CDR1 SGHAT, CDR2 FQNNGV. This CDR3 is built from 15 residues. The CDR3 spells CASSLAGVSNNEQFF. DNA for the CDR3: TGTGCCAGCAGCTTAGCGGGAGTTAGCAACAATGAGCAGTTCTTC. Variable domain in full (rest from reference TRBV11-2 and TRBJ2-1): EAGVAQSPRYKIIEKRQSVAFWCNPISGHATLYWYQQILGQGPKLLIQFQNNGVVDDSQLPKDRFSAERLKGVDSTLKIQPAKLEDSAVYLCASSLAGVSNNEQFFGPGTRLTVL.

V and J are TRBV2 and TRBJ2-5; possibly TRBD1 for D (5 bases). Trimming took off 6 bases at V and 1 base at J, with 9 bases between the two ends. CDR3 length: 13 residues. The germline V gene encodes CDR1 SNHLY and CDR2 FYNNEI. CDR3 amino acids: CASREQVQETQYF. The CDR3 DNA sequence: TGTGCCAGCAGGGAACAGGTCCAAGAGACCCAGTACTTC.

The gene calls are TRBV7-2 and TRBJ2-2; TRBD2 matches 8 bases. The CDR3 length is 15 residues. V shed 5 bases and J 8 bases; nucleotides not matched to a gene: 10. CDR1 is SGHTA and CDR2 is FQGNSA in the germline V gene. In nucleotides, the CDR3 is TGTGCCAGCAGCCTCTGGACTAGCAGATCGGGGGAGCTGTTTTTT. Translated, it gives CASSLWTSRSGELFF.

For this clone: This CDR3 is also generated by other DNA sequences in the sample. The chain links TRBV29-1 to TRBJ2-5, with D maybe TRBD2 (7 bases). The germline CDR1 and CDR2 sequences are SQVTM and ANQGSEA. This CDR3 spans 12 amino acids. V dropped 4 bases and J dropped 5 bases, with 11 bases sitting between them. The CDR3 protein is CSVVGGGETQYF. The CDR3 coding sequence is TGCAGCGTTGTGGGAGGGGGGGAGACCCAGTACTTC.

This clone has a handful of counts. The chain links TRBV27 to TRBJ2-7, with 7 bases that match TRBD1. V was clipped by 4 bases and J by 3 bases; unmatched bases: 6. The CDR3 extends over 14 amino acids. Per the germline V gene, CDR1 is MNHEY and CDR2 is SMNVEV (reference sequence). CDR3 sequence: CASSSDRVGYEQYF. The DNA of the CDR3 is TGTGCCAGCAGTTCCGACAGGGTAGGCTACGAGCAGTACTTC.

Only a few counts were recorded for this clone. The rearrangement links TRBV5-1 to TRBJ2-5; TRBD2 might be the D (5 bases). V was trimmed by 7 bases and J by 4 bases, leaving 11 bases between them. The CDR3 covers 12 residues. Germline V gene data show CDR1 as SGHRS and CDR2 as YFSETQ. The CDR3 bases are TGCGCCAGCTACGAACGGGGAGAGACCCAGTACTTC. Protein: CASYERGETQYF.

This clone occurred a few times. V and J are TRBV28 and TRBJ1-2, with TRBD1 as a possible D gene (5 bases). This CDR3 region has 14 residues. Trimming cost V 2 bases and J 0 bases, with 7 bases left between them. From germline, CDR1 is MDHEN and CDR2 SYDVKM. CDR3 loop: CASSLGGTNYGYTF. CDR3 nucleotides: TGTGCCAGCAGTTTAGGGGGAACTAACTATGGCTACACCTTC.

This clone was observed a handful of times. This chain links TRBV28 with TRBJ1-1; TRBD1 aligns across 7 bases. V shed 3 bases, J shed 8 bases, and the junction held 3 bases outside the gene matches. This CDR3 is built from 12 residues. Germline loops: CDR1 MDHEN, CDR2 SYDVKM. CDR3 sequence reads: CASSLRGLEAFF. The CDR3 bases are TGTGCCAGCAGTTTGAGGGGGCTGGAAGCTTTCTTT.

Only a few counts were recorded for this clone. The chain has TRBV11-2 and TRBJ2-7; D is uncertain. Trimming shortened V by 3 bases and J by 0 bases, and 9 bases separated the two germline ends. The CDR3 extends over 14 amino acids. Per the germline V gene, CDR1 is SGHAT and CDR2 is FQNNGV. CDR3 nucleotide sequence: TGTGCCAGCAGCTTTATCAGCAACTCCTACGAGCAGTACTTC. Residues: CASSFISNSYEQYF. Full variable domain (outside the CDR3, taken from reference TRBV11-2 and TRBJ2-7): EAGVAQSPRYKIIEKRQSVAFWCNPISGHATLYWYQQILGQGPKLLIQFQNNGVVDDSQLPKDRFSAERLKGVDSTLKIQPAKLEDSAVYLCASSFISNSYEQYFGPGTRLTVT.

The chain carries TRBV14 and TRBJ2-6, with 10 bases identical to TRBD1. Germline-derived CDR1 and CDR2 are SGHDN and FVKESK. This CDR3 has 19 amino acids. V trimming: 6 bases; J trimming: 3 bases; junction bases outside the gene matches: 14. CDR3 loop: CASSPGQGSSPGGANVLTF. The CDR3 DNA reads as TGTGCCAGCAGTCCGGGACAGGGGTCCTCCCCGGGTGGGGCCAACGTCCTGACTTTC.

This sequence joins TRBV27 and TRBJ2-7; TRBD2 might be the D (5 bases). The CDR3 spans 11 residues. Trimming pared 6 bases from V and 5 bases from J, leaving 8 bases between. The germline V gene encodes CDR1 MNHEY and CDR2 SMNVEV (reference sequence). CDR3 in DNA: TGTGCCAGCAGGAGGGTCCACGAGCAGTACTTC. Amino acids: CASRRVHEQYF.

The V gene is TRBV15, the J gene TRBJ2-7; unclear D gene. The CDR3 is 12 residues long. Germline CDR1 reads LNHNV; CDR2 reads YYDKDF (reference sequence). The V end lost 4 bases, the J end lost 3 bases, and 7 bases lay between the germline ends. DNA for the CDR3: TGTGCCACCAGCAACCTCATCTACGAGCAGTACTTC. This gives the protein CATSNLIYEQYF.

The chain joins TRBV11-2 to TRBJ1-1, with D hard to call. Per germline, CDR1 SGHAT and CDR2 FQNNGV. This CDR3 region has 15 residues. V lost 2 bases, J lost 0 bases, and 10 bases lay in between. The CDR3 protein is CASSLYDFMNTEAFF. The CDR3 nucleotides are TGTGCCAGCAGCTTATATGACTTTATGAACACTGAAGCTTTCTTT.

As to this clone: The same CDR3 also results from other DNA sequences found in this sample. The J gene is TRBJ2-5, the V gene TRBV29-1; D is perhaps TRBD2 (6 bases). Looked up from germline, CDR1 is SQVTM and CDR2 is ANQGSEA. The V gene lost 4 bases and the J gene lost 5 bases, with 11 bases spanning the gap. This CDR3 has 12 residues. The CDR3 spells CSVVGGGETQYF. Written as DNA, the CDR3 is TGCAGCGTTGTTGGTGGGGGGGAGACCCAGTACTTC.

This clone occurred a few times. This chain joins TRBV7-2 and TRBJ2-1; unclear D gene. Looked up from germline, CDR1 is SGHTA and CDR2 is FQGNSA. V gave up 1 base and J gave up 3 bases, with 4 bases separating them. The CDR3 length is 13 residues. The CDR3 protein is CASSLGNYNEQFF. DNA of the CDR3: TGTGCCAGCAGCTTAGGCAACTACAATGAGCAGTTCTTC.

In its sample, this clone was seen a few times. V usage is TRBV10-3 and J usage is TRBJ1-6, with 8 positions matching TRBD1. The length of the CDR3 is 18 residues. Germline trimming cut 4 bases from V and 0 bases from J; bases unmatched to any gene: 8. Germline values: CDR1 ENHRY, CDR2 SYGVKD. CDR3 loop: CAISAPGQESSYNSPLHF. In DNA form, the CDR3 reads TGTGCCATCAGTGCCCCGGGACAGGAGAGCTCCTATAATTCACCCCTCCACTTT.

This clone was seen more than once but under ten times. The V and J genes are TRBV28 and TRBJ2-6, with TRBD1 identical over 9 bases. The V segment lost 7 bases and the J segment 2 bases; nucleotides outside the gene matches: 3. The CDR3 has 15 residues. Germline V CDR1 and CDR2: MDHEN, SYDVKM. CDR3 DNA: TGTGCCAGCATAACAGGGGGCCCTGGGGCCAACGTCCTGACTTTC. It specifies CASITGGPGANVLTF.

This clone was observed a few times. This chain links TRBV28 with TRBJ1-2; D perhaps matches TRBD1 (5 bases). V was pared by 7 bases and J by 7 bases, with 16 bases between. Per germline, CDR1 MDHEN and CDR2 SYDVKM. The CDR3 sequence is 13 residues long. The CDR3 here is CASNWDDRSGYTF. The CDR3 coding sequence is TGTGCCAGCAACTGGGACGACCGGTCTGGCTACACCTTC.

This clone has only a few counts. The chain links TRBV27 to TRBJ1-1; TRBD1 might be the D (5 bases). In germline, CDR1 is MNHEY, CDR2 SMNVEV (reference sequence). Trimming shortened V by 2 bases and J by 1 base, and 11 bases separated the two germline ends. The CDR3 is made up of 15 amino acids. This CDR3 is CASSLSWGGNTEAFF. CDR3 nucleotides: TGTGCCAGCAGTTTAAGTTGGGGGGGGAACACTGAAGCTTTCTTT.

This clone was recorded at least ten times. One junction end disagrees with the germline gene, perhaps due to a read error. The chain has TRBV7-7 and TRBJ2-5; D not certain. Per germline, CDR1 SSHAT and CDR2 FNYEAQ (reference sequence). The CDR3 contains 15 residues. CDR3 region: CASSLVGGIQETQYF. The CDR3 DNA is TGTGCTAGCAGCTTGGTGGGCGGAATCCAAGAGACCCAGTACTTC.

This clone was seen at least ten times. The rearrangement uses TRBV19 and TRBJ2-7; 13 bases are a match to TRBD2. The germline V gene encodes CDR1 LNHDA and CDR2 SQIVND (reference sequence). Trimming took 5 bases from V and 5 from J; bases not matched to a gene: 6. The CDR3 has 15 amino acids. CDR3 DNA: TGTGCCAGTAGTCCCGGACTAGCGGGAGCCCACGAGCAGTACTTC. Its protein is CASSPGLAGAHEQYF.